This TCR beta chain comes out of a study of post-analysis software for immune sequencing data. Study background: Relapsing-remitting, secondary progressive and progressive-relapsing courses of multiple sclerosis were included.

General study results and limits: Four or five TRBV segments were significantly more frequent in patients than in controls. TRBV5-6, TRBV5-1 and TRBV20-1 were among these segments. F-measure co-clustering was strong for batch-matched samples. Comparison with controls showed significantly lower normalized Chao1 diversity in multiple sclerosis patients.

Prepared libraries of TCR beta cDNA carried unique molecular identifiers. The source material, roughly 0.85 to 10 million T cells, gave rise to approximately 520,000 cDNA molecules. From the PCR reads, TCRdb called clonotypes with MiXCR, one entry per CDR3 protein. The sample records about 400,000 distinct CDR3 sequences, approximately 33% being singletons. This clonotype was found a few times. Its antigen is undetermined. V lost 7 bases and J 6 bases, leaving 15 bases between the germline ends. The CDR3 consists of 13 residues. In germline, CDR1 is SGHTA, CDR2 FQGNSA. The sequencing sample was made of blood. This chain links TRBV7-2 with TRBJ1-2; unclear D gene. The receptor comes from a girl between 5 and 17 years old with multiple sclerosis. The CDR3, as DNA: TGTGCCAGCACCCCCTCAGGTTTCGATGGCTACACCTTC. As protein: CASTPSGFDGYTF. The full variable domain, in which reference TRBV7-2 and TRBJ1-2 provide the parts outside the CDR3, is GAGVSQSPSNKVTEKGKDVELRCDPISGHTALYWYRQSLGQGLEFLIYFQGNSAPDKSGLPSDRFSAERTGGSVSTLTIQRTQQEDSAVYLCASTPSGFDGYTFGSGTRLTVV.